Sequencing of this T cell receptor beta chain was carried out in a study of CD8 T cells in ankylosing spondylitis. Whole-study results and caveats: There was reportedly significant enrichment of clones that were disease-linked in matched ankylosing spondylitis synovial fluid. Ankylosing spondylitis blood appeared to carry a characteristic TCR beta motif of several highly homologous variants. Certain motif variants had earlier appeared in reactive arthritis synovial fluid and blood.

Making the TCR beta libraries involved quantitative 5'-RACE with molecular barcodes. MiXCR, applied by TCRdb to the 5' RACE reads, yields one record per CDR3 protein. The sample holds 55,000 or so distinct CDR3 sequences; around 7.4% are singletons and the top ten take around 7.8%. The CDR3 length is 11 residues. The germline gives CDR1 KGHSH, CDR2 LQKENI. V was shortened by 7 bases and J by 6 bases, with 10 bases between the two germline ends. As to this clonotype: No antigen is known for it.

This TCR came from a female donor with ankylosing spondylitis or in good health (not recorded which). The material sequenced was blood, either unsorted or a sorted T cell fraction (not recorded which). The gene calls are TRBV18 and TRBJ2-7; a weak D match, TRBD1 (6 bases). The CDR3 is CASWGQGEQYF. The CDR3 DNA reads TGTGCCAGCTGGGGACAAGGCGAGCAGTACTTC.